This is a list of T cell receptor beta chains from one sample in a study of OX40 agonist ivuxolimab in advanced cancers. Here immunoSEQ multiplex PCR was the method, and the copy in TCRdb shows in-frame clones only, minus some. The repertoire holds approximately 44,000 clones, with around 80% as singletons. Sequencing was performed on CD4+ or CD8+ T cells sorted from blood, taken in a trial of the OX40 agonist ivuxolimab. The receptors here all came from an adult with an advanced solid tumor such as melanoma, head and neck, liver or kidney cancer. The CDR3 runs from the conserved cysteine through the conserved F or W. The D gene is left open where the match is weak. Where a row states a size, it is once, few, many or the class of an expanded clone; other rows omit it.

- | TRBJ2-1 | TRBV5-1 | TRBD2 | CASSSLGSGSDEQFF | TGCGCCAGCAGCTCCCTGGGTAGCGGGAGTGATGAGCAGTTCTTC
once | TRBJ2-1 | TRBV6-5 | - | CASSRDSYNEQFF | TGTGCCAGCAGTCGCGACAGTTACAATGAGCAGTTCTTC
- | TRBJ1-2 | TRBV5-6 | - | CASRWYNSRKYGYTF | TGTGCCAGCCGATGGTACAATAGTCGAAAGTATGGCTACACCTTC
- | TRBJ2-6 | TRBV13 | - | CASSLVVYDSGANVLTF | TGTGCCAGCAGCTTGGTGGTATATGACTCTGGGGCCAACGTCCTGACTTTC
- | TRBJ2-5 | TRBV19 | - | CASSARGGSETQYF | TGTGCCAGTAGTGCCAGGGGGGGATCAGAGACCCAGTACTTC
- | TRBJ2-5 | TRBV7-9 | - | CASSIAGQETQYF | TGTGCCAGCAGCATAGCTGGGCAAGAGACCCAGTACTTC
medium-sized | TRBJ2-7 | TRBV28 | TRBD2 | CASSLEFGRWGQYF | TGTGCCAGCAGTTTGGAATTCGGGAGGTGGGGGCAGTACTTC
- | TRBJ1-5 | TRBV6-1 | - | CASSHRGRPEEPQHF | TGTGCCAGCAGCCACCGGGGGCGGCCGGAGGAACCCCAGCATTTT
- | TRBJ2-7 | TRBV21-1 | - | CASSKVKGQGVSYEQYF | TGTGCCAGCAGCAAAGTTAAGGGACAGGGGGTATCCTACGAGCAGTACTTC
once | TRBJ2-3 | TRBV7-3 | - | CASSLLARTDTQYF | TGTGCCAGCAGCTTGCTAGCGAGGACAGATACGCAGTATTTT
- | TRBJ2-5 | TRBV29-1 | - | CSPLGEQYF | TGCAGCCCCCTCGGAGAGCAGTACTTC
- | TRBJ2-2 | TRBV4-1 | - | CASSQGGIGGRHGELFF | TGCGCCAGCAGCCAAGGAGGAATAGGGGGGCGGCATGGGGAGCTGTTTTTT
once | TRBJ1-1 | TRBV11-1 | - | CASAGGPEAFF | TGTGCCAGCGCCGGGGGCCCTGAAGCTTTCTTT
few | TRBJ2-3 | TRBV6-6 | TRBD1 | CASSDRVKVTDTQYF | TGTGCCAGCTCAGACAGGGTTAAGGTCACAGATACGCAGTATTTT
- | TRBJ2-5 | TRBV28 | TRBD2 | CASSFSSGGQETQYF | TGTGCCAGCAGTTTTTCCAGCGGGGGTCAAGAGACCCAGTACTTC
- | TRBJ2-2 | TRBV7-3 | - | CASSRLVAGELFF | TGTGCCAGCAGTCGGCTAGTGGCTGGGGAGCTGTTTTTT
- | TRBJ2-1 | TRBV7-9 | - | CASSLGQGTNNEQFF | TGTGCCAGCAGCTTAGGCCAGGGAACCAACAATGAGCAGTTCTTC
- | TRBJ1-1 | TRBV12-5 | TRBD1 | CASGLVHSGGWNTEAFF | TGTGCTAGTGGTTTGGTACATTCAGGGGGCTGGAACACTGAAGCTTTCTTT
- | TRBJ2-2 | TRBV5-1 | - | CASSLGASGELFF | TGCGCCAGCAGCTTGGGGGCGTCAGGGGAGCTGTTTTTT
few | TRBJ2-3 | TRBV18 | - | CASSPRDGNTDTQYF | TGTGCCAGCTCACCCCGGGACGGCAATACAGATACGCAGTATTTT
- | TRBJ2-1 | TRBV18 | - | CASSPRLAGYNEQFF | TGTGCCAGCTCACCAAGGTTGGCGGGCTACAATGAGCAGTTCTTC
- | TRBJ1-2 | TRBV9 | - | CASSPSGQADYGYTF | TGTGCCAGCAGCCCCTCGGGCCAGGCCGACTATGGCTACACCTTC
once | TRBJ2-7 | TRBV21-1 | - | CASSTSREYSYEQYF | TGTGCCAGCAGTACTAGCAGGGAATATTCCTACGAGCAGTACTTC
- | TRBJ2-1 | TRBV5-1 | TRBD2 | CASSFPRLAGVLSSYNEQFF | TGCGCCAGCAGCTTCCCCCGCCTAGCGGGAGTACTTAGCTCCTACAATGAGCAGTTCTTC
- | TRBJ2-1 | TRBV6-1 | TRBD2 | CASLPSGLAGKFF | TGTGCCAGCCTTCCCAGTGGACTAGCGGGAAAGTTCTTC
- | TRBJ1-1 | TRBV25-1 | TRBD1 | CASIYPGTEIPNTEAFF | TGTGCCAGCATCTATCCCGGGACAGAGATCCCCAACACTGAAGCTTTCTTT
once | TRBJ1-2 | TRBV4-2 | TRBD1 | CASSQMGTGGNYGYTF | TGTGCCAGCAGCCAAATGGGGACAGGGGGCAACTATGGCTACACCTTC
- | TRBJ1-5 | TRBV5-4 | - | CASSSPPWAGQGSNQPQHF | TGTGCCAGCAGCTCCCCGCCTTGGGCAGGGCAAGGGAGCAATCAGCCCCAGCATTTT
- | TRBJ1-5 | TRBV6-1 | - | CASSTDRNQPQHF | TGTGCCAGCAGTACGGACAGAAATCAGCCCCAGCATTTT
- | TRBJ1-4 | TRBV11-2 | - | CASSSILLSGGGNEKLFF | TGTGCCAGCAGCTCGATCCTTTTATCGGGGGGTGGTAATGAAAAACTGTTTTTT
- | TRBJ2-7 | TRBV7-8 | TRBD2 | CASSTGTSALSSYEQYF | TGTGCCAGCAGCACCGGGACTAGCGCTTTGAGCTCCTACGAGCAGTACTTC
- | TRBJ1-1 | TRBV6-5 | TRBD1 | CASSNGDRGGAFF | TGTGCCAGCAGTAACGGGGACAGGGGGGGAGCTTTCTTT
- | TRBJ2-3 | TRBV29-1 | - | CSVAASTGRTQYF | TGCAGCGTTGCCGCCTCGACAGGCCGTACGCAGTATTTT